Listed below are T cell receptor beta chains from one sample, sequenced in a study of T cell responses to AZD1222 COVID-19 vaccine. Clones were sequenced by immunoSEQ multiplex PCR, and TCRdb holds only the in-frame ones, with some missing. In the table there are more than 150,000 clones, 92% of which are singletons. The source material was peripheral blood, sampled 28 days after the second AZD1222 dose. These receptors were collected from an adult who received the AZD1222 COVID-19 vaccine. CDR3s include the opening cysteine and the closing phenylalanine or tryptophan. D genes are given only for firm matches.

d_call | j_call | v_call | cdr3_aa | cdr3_nt
. | TRBJ1-1 | TRBV4-1 | CASSQEGVGGGTEAFF | TGCGCCAGCAGCCAAGAAGGGGTCGGAGGGGGGACTGAAGCTTTCTTT
TRBD2 | TRBJ2-7 | TRBV6-2/TRBV6-3 | CASSLGTSGTYEQYF | TGTGCCAGCAGTCTAGGGACTAGCGGTACCTACGAGCAGTACTTC
. | TRBJ2-2 | TRBV19 | CASNLVANTGELFF | TGTGCCAGTAACTTGGTAGCGAACACCGGGGAGCTGTTTTTT
TRBD2 | TRBJ2-1 | TRBV6-1 | CASSEGAGGYNEQFF | TGTGCCAGCAGTGAAGGAGCGGGGGGGTACAATGAGCAGTTCTTC
. | TRBJ2-1 | TRBV2 | CASSVQAEQFF | TGTGCCAGCAGTGTCCAAGCGGAGCAGTTCTTC
. | TRBJ1-1 | TRBV6-5 | CASSPPPNTEAFF | TGTGCCAGCAGTCCCCCGCCGAACACTGAAGCTTTCTTT
. | TRBJ2-2 | TRBV28 | CASSQTGPRDTGELFF | TGTGCCAGCAGTCAGACCGGGCCGAGGGACACCGGGGAGCTGTTTTTT
. | TRBJ2-2 | TRBV19 | CASSIWANTGELFF | TGTGCCAGTAGTATATGGGCGAACACCGGGGAGCTGTTTTTT
. | TRBJ1-3 | TRBV7-6 | CASSNGNTIYF | TGTGCCAGCAGCAACGGAAACACCATATATTTT
. | TRBJ2-7 | TRBV7-9 | CASSPPPPISYEQYF | TGTGCCAGCAGCCCTCCCCCTCCGATATCCTACGAGCAGTACTTC
TRBD1 | TRBJ1-2 | TRBV6-5 | CASSTEGTGVYGYTF | TGTGCCAGCAGCACGGAAGGGACAGGGGTATATGGCTACACCTTC
TRBD2 | TRBJ2-1 | TRBV4-1 | CASSPRLAGGPGEQFF | TGCGCCAGCAGCCCCCGACTAGCGGGAGGGCCAGGTGAGCAGTTCTTC
. | TRBJ2-1 | TRBV6-2/TRBV6-3 | CASSPYQGIGEQFF | TGTGCCAGCAGTCCCTATCAGGGGATCGGTGAGCAGTTCTTC
. | TRBJ1-1 | TRBV6-5 | CASSYSSGPNTEAFF | TGTGCCAGCAGTTACTCTTCTGGCCCGAACACTGAAGCTTTCTTT
. | TRBJ1-2 | TRBV7-8 | CASSLGRENGYTF | TGTGCCAGCAGCTTAGGACGGGAGAATGGCTACACCTTC